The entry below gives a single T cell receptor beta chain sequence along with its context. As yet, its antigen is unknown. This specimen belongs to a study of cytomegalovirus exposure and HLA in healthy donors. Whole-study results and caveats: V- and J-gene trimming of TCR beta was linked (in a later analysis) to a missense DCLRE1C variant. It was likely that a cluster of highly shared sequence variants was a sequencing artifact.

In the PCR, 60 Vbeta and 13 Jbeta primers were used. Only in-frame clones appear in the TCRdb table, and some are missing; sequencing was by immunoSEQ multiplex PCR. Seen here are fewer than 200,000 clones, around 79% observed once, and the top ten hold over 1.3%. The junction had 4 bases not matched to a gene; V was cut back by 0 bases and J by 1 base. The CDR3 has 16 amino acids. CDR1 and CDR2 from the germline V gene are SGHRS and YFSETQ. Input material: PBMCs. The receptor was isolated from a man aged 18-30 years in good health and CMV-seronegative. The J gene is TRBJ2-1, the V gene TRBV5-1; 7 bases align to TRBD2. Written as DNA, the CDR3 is TGCGCCAGCAGCTTGGGGCGGGAGAGATCCTACAATGAGCAGTTCTTC. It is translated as CASSLGRERSYNEQFF.